Following are 16 T cell receptor beta chains from one sample sequenced in a study of blood T cell repertoires in COVID-19. Clones were sequenced by immunoSEQ multiplex PCR, and TCRdb holds only the in-frame ones, with some missing. Here the sample spans 120,000 to 150,000 clones, 65% to 85% being singletons. Sequencing was done on a sample of peripheral blood. These receptors came from a man aged 60-69 years with active or convalescent COVID-19.

This sequence joins TRBV6-2 or TRBV6-3 and TRBJ2-2; a weak D match, TRBD2 (6 bases). The CDR3 runs 15 residues. Germline V lookup: CDR1 MNHEY, CDR2 SVGEGT. The V end was cut by 6 bases, the J end by 9 bases, with 20 bases between. DNA for the CDR3: TGTGCCAGCAGCCGCGCCTCCAGGGAGGTCCGGGAGCTGTTTTTT. The encoded protein is CASSRASREVRELFF.

V and J are TRBV5-1 and TRBJ2-2, with no clear D. The CDR3 runs to 15 residues. CDR1 SGHRS and CDR2 YFSETQ come from the germline V gene. The germline V and J ends were trimmed by 2 bases and 2 bases, with 10 bases remaining between them. The CDR3: CASSFSTVNTGELFF. The CDR3 DNA is TGCGCCAGCAGCTTTAGTACGGTTAACACCGGGGAGCTGTTTTTT.

The chain combines TRBV5-6 with TRBJ2-7; TRBD2 matches at 7 bases. This CDR3 contains 13 residues. Germline V gene lookup returns CDR1 SGHDT and CDR2 YYEEEE. V lost 4 bases to trimming and J lost 5 bases; unmatched junction nucleotides: 6. CDR3 nucleotide sequence: TGTGCCAGCAGCAAACTAGCGAACGACGAGCAGTACTTC. Its translation: CASSKLANDEQYF.

The chain combines TRBV10-3 with TRBJ1-6; TRBD1 aligns across 8 bases. CDR3 size: 14 residues. Germline CDR1 ENHRY, CDR2 SYGVKD. With V trimmed by 5 bases and J by 5 bases, 2 bases remained unmatched. The CDR3 coding sequence is TGTGCCATCAGTAAGGACAGGGATAATTCACCCCTCCACTTT. Protein sequence: CAISKDRDNSPLHF.

This clone was seen only a few times. J is TRBJ1-1 and V is TRBV27; 7 nucleotides agree with TRBD1. With 4 bases clipped from V and 1 base from J, the junction kept 0 bases outside the gene matches. The CDR3 is 13 amino acids. The germline gives CDR1 MNHEY, CDR2 SMNVEV (reference sequence). The CDR3 DNA sequence: TGTGCCAGCAGTTGGACAGGGAACACTGAAGCTTTCTTT. Translation gives CASSWTGNTEAFF.

The chain is built from TRBV6-4 and TRBJ2-3; 10 bases agree with TRBD2. The CDR3 runs 15 residues. Looked up from germline, CDR1 is MRHNA and CDR2 is SNTAGT. With V trimmed by 0 bases and J by 6 bases, 3 bases remained unmatched. CDR3 region: CASSDSSGGRDTQYF. The CDR3 DNA is TGTGCCAGCAGTGACTCTAGCGGGGGGCGGGATACGCAGTATTTT.

This sequence joins TRBV6-6 and TRBJ2-7; 7 bases align to TRBD2. Trimming at V came to 7 bases and at J to 3 bases, leaving 12 bases not matched to a gene. This CDR3 is built from 15 residues. Germline CDR1 reads MNHNY; CDR2 reads SVGAGI (reference sequence). The CDR3 DNA sequence: TGTGCCAGCACGCCGGGGGAGGGCCACCTCTACGAGCAGTACTTC. It codes for CASTPGEGHLYEQYF.

This chain connects TRBV18 to TRBJ2-5; D remains ambiguous. Germline V gene sequence: CDR1 KGHSH, CDR2 LQKENI. This CDR3 region has 15 residues. Trimming took off 3 bases at V and 3 bases at J, with 14 bases between the two ends. The CDR3 sequence is CASSPARQAKETQYF. CDR3 in DNA: TGTGCCAGCTCACCCGCCAGGCAGGCCAAAGAGACCCAGTACTTC.

J is TRBJ2-5 and V is TRBV20-1, with D possibly TRBD2 on 6 matching bases. Germline assignment: CDR1 DFQATT and CDR2 SNEGSKA (reference sequence). This CDR3 region has 13 residues. The V gene lost 3 bases and the J gene lost 6 bases, with 14 bases spanning the gap. CDR3 loop: CSASGPRGKTQYF. The CDR3, as DNA: TGCAGTGCTAGTGGCCCCCGGGGGAAGACCCAGTACTTC.

This clone was counted ten times or more. The gene calls are TRBV28 and TRBJ2-7, with TRBD1 matching 8 bases. The V segment lost 7 bases and the J segment 4 bases; nucleotides outside the gene matches: 21. The CDR3 totals 18 residues. Looked up from germline, CDR1 is MDHEN and CDR2 is SYDVKM. This CDR3 reads CASNQKPGGGYARYEQYF. Here the CDR3 DNA reads TGTGCCAGCAATCAAAAGCCAGGGGGCGGTTATGCGAGATACGAGCAGTACTTC. Supplemented by reference TRBV28 and TRBJ2-7, the full variable domain reads DVKVTQSSRYLVKRTGEKVFLECVQDMDHENMFWYRQDPGLGLRLIYFSYDVKMKEKGDIPEGYSVSREKKERFSLILESASTNQTSMYLCASNQKPGGGYARYEQYFGPGTRLTVT.

The chain couples TRBV24-1 to TRBJ2-7, with 7 nucleotides matching TRBD2. Losses at the gene ends were 4 bases for V and 7 bases for J; bases not matched to a gene: 18. The CDR3 extends over 17 amino acids. In germline, CDR1 is KGHDR, CDR2 SFDVKD. CDR3 amino acids: CATSESMSGTPGGEQYF. CDR3 sequence (DNA): TGTGCCACCAGTGAATCAATGTCCGGGACCCCGGGGGGTGAGCAGTACTTC.

The rearrangement links TRBV25-1 to TRBJ2-7, with a weak D call TRBD1 (6 bases). The CDR3 contains 14 residues. V shed 5 bases and J shed 3 bases, with 14 bases lying between them. Germline V gives CDR1 MGHDK, CDR2 SYGVNS. The CDR3 bases are TGTGCCAGCAGTCCGACAGGAGCCCGCTACGAGCAGTACTTC. Translating it yields CASSPTGARYEQYF.

At least ten counts were recorded for this clone. The gene calls are TRBV5-4 and TRBJ1-6, with D unclear. The CDR3 is 14 residues long. V was cut by 5 bases and J by 5 bases, with 11 bases left in between. Germline CDR1 reads SGHNT; CDR2 reads YYREEE (reference sequence). CDR3 DNA: TGTGCCAGCAGTTTTGATGGGCATAATTCACCCCTCCACTTT. This encodes CASSFDGHNSPLHF.

Concerning this clone itself: Compared with germline, one end of the junction differs, possibly owing to a read error. The rearrangement joins TRBV14 to TRBJ2-1; 7 bases agree with TRBD2. The CDR3 contains 13 residues. Germline-derived CDR1 and CDR2 are SGHDN and FVKESK. The CDR3 DNA reads as TGTGCCAGCAACCAAGGACTAGTCAATGAGCAGTTCTTC. It translates to CASNQGLVNEQFF.

J is TRBJ2-7 and V is TRBV4-3; D not resolved. The V gene lost 0 bases and the J gene lost 3 bases, with 12 bases spanning the gap. Germline V gives CDR1 LGHNA, CDR2 YSLEER. The CDR3 runs to 15 residues. The CDR3 sequence: CASSQEWATNYEQYF. In nucleotides, the CDR3 is TGCGCCAGCAGCCAAGAGTGGGCGACAAACTACGAGCAGTACTTC.

This chain connects TRBV9 to TRBJ1-5; possibly TRBD1 for D (6 bases). The CDR3 totals 14 residues. Germline V CDR1 and CDR2: SGDLS, YYNGEE. V was shortened by 3 bases and J by 4 bases, with 11 bases between the two germline ends. This CDR3 is CASSAGQSNQPQHF. The CDR3 coding sequence is TGTGCCAGCAGCGCCGGACAGTCAAATCAGCCCCAGCATTTT.